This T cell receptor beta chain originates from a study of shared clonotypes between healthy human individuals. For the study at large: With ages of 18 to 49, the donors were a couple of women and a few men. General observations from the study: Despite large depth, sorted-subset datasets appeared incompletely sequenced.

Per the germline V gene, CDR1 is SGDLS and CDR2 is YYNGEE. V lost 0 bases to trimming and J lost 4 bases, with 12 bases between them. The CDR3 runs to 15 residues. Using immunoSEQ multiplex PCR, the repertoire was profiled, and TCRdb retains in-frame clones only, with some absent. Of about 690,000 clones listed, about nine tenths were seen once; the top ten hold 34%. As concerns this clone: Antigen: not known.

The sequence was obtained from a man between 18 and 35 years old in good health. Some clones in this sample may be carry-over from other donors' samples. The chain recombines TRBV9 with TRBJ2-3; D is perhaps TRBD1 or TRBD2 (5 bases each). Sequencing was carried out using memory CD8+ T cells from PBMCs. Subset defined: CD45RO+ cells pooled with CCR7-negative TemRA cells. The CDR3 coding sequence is TGTGCCAGCAGCGTAGGGGCCCGGGGCGCAGATACGCAGTATTTT. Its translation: CASSVGARGADTQYF.